Listed here are 7 T cell receptor beta chains from one sample, sequenced in a study of control samples from healthy donors and cancer patients. Clones were sequenced by immunoSEQ multiplex PCR, and TCRdb holds only the in-frame ones, with some missing. The repertoire consists of more than 70,000 clones, with 90% to 95% occurring once and the leading ten covering around 1%. Sequenced input: blood. Receptor source: a woman in her 30s in good health.

For this clone: At one end, the junction sequence differs from germline, possibly due to a read error. This chain links TRBV29-1 with TRBJ2-5; TRBD1 aligns across 11 bases. The CDR3 length is 15 residues. CDR1 and CDR2 from the germline V gene are SQVTM and ANQGSEA. The CDR3 bases are TGCAGCGCTGAAAGGGGGACAGGGGGCCAAGAGACCCAGTACTTC. It codes for CSAERGTGGQETQYF.

This clone was seen more than once but under ten times. V and J are TRBV9 and TRBJ1-5, with TRBD1 as a possible D gene (5 bases). In germline, CDR1 is SGDLS, CDR2 YYNGEE. CDR3 length: 14 residues. Trimming took 0 bases from V and 5 from J, leaving 9 bases between them. The CDR3, as DNA: TGTGCCAGCAGCGTAGACGGAGGGGATCAGCCCCAGCATTTT. As protein: CASSVDGGDQPQHF.

J is TRBJ1-5 and V is TRBV19; no clear D gene. In germline, CDR1 is LNHDA, CDR2 SQIVND (reference sequence). V dropped 5 bases and J dropped 5 bases, with 13 bases sitting between them. The CDR3 is made up of 14 amino acids. This CDR3 is CASSLGQRDQPQHF. The CDR3 region has the DNA TGTGCCAGTAGTTTAGGCCAGCGGGATCAGCCCCAGCATTTT.

This chain connects TRBV7-8 to TRBJ1-6; TRBD1 might be the D (6 bases). The CDR3 extends over 14 amino acids. CDR1 is SGHVS and CDR2 is FQNEAQ in the germline V gene. V lost 5 bases and J 9 bases, leaving 14 bases between the germline ends. CDR3 DNA: TGTGCCAGCAGCCTACAGGGTGATGGTTCACCCCTCCACTTT. Amino acids: CASSLQGDGSPLHF.

This clone was seen only once. The CDR3 region has the DNA TGTGCCAGCAGTGACCGGGACATCAATCAGCCCCAGCATTTT. Translated: CASSDRDINQPQHF. J is TRBJ1-5 and V is TRBV2, with a possible D match to TRBD1 (6 bases). The V and J ends lost 3 bases and 3 bases respectively, with 9 bases between them. Germline V gene sequence: CDR1 SNHLY, CDR2 FYNNEI. This CDR3 contains 14 residues.

This chain links TRBV6-5 with TRBJ1-1; 7 positions agree with TRBD1. The CDR3 consists of 13 residues. CDR1 MNHEY and CDR2 SVGAGI come from the germline V gene. The junction had 6 bases not matched to a gene; V was cut back by 8 bases and J by 3 bases. For the CDR3, the DNA is TGTGCCAGCCCGGACAGGTGGGACACTGAAGCTTTCTTT. It is translated as CASPDRWDTEAFF.

The V call is TRBV9, the J call TRBJ1-6; tentatively, D is TRBD1 (6 bases). V was cut by 1 base and J by 10 bases, with 12 bases left in between. Looked up from germline, CDR1 is SGDLS and CDR2 is YYNGEE. The CDR3 is 14 amino acids. CDR3 in amino acids: CASSVQGFNSPLHF. The CDR3 coding sequence is TGTGCCAGCAGCGTACAGGGGTTTAACTCACCCCTCCACTTT. Full variable domain (rest looked up from reference TRBV9 and TRBJ1-6): DSGVTQTPKHLITATGQRVTLRCSPRSGDLSVYWYQQSLDQGLQFLIQYYNGEERAKGNILERFSAQQFPDLHSELNLSSLELGDSALYFCASSVQGFNSPLHFGNGTRLTVT.